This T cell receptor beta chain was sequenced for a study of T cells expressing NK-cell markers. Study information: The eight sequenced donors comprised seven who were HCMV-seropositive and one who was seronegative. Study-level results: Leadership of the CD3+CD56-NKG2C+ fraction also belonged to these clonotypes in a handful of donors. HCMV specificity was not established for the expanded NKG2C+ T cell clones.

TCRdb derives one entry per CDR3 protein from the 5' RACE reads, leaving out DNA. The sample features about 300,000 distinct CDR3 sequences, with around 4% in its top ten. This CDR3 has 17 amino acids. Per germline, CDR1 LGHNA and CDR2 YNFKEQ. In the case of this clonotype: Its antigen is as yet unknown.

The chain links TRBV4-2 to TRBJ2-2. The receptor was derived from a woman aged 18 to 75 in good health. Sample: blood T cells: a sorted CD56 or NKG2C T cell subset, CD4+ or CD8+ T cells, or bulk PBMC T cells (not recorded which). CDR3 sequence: CASSQTWGGVNTGELFF.